The rows below give T cell receptor beta chains drawn from one sample of a study of T cells in localized non-small cell lung cancer. Sequencing was performed with immunoSEQ multiplex PCR; in TCRdb, only in-frame clones are kept and a portion is missing. Found here are more than 30,000 clones, 70% to 90% of them singletons; the top ten hold under 5.5%. The source was peripheral blood mononuclear cells, collected before any cancer treatment. Every receptor here comes from a woman aged 35-75 years with stage III lung adenocarcinoma. CDR3s include the opening cysteine and the closing phenylalanine or tryptophan. The D gene is left open where the match is weak. The size entry is marked missing in some rows and otherwise reads once, few, many or a size class.

TRBJ2-7 - - TRBV7-3 TGTGCCAGCAGCCAAGCGAGAAACTCCCACGAGCAGTACTTC CASSQARNSHEQYF
TRBJ2-3 - - TRBV29-1 TGCAGCGTTGAAGCCCCCCGGGGCTTCGCAGATACGCAGTATTTT CSVEAPRGFADTQYF
TRBJ1-1 - - TRBV28 TGTGCCAGCAGTATAGCCTCCGAAGCTTTCTTT CASSIASEAFF
TRBJ1-1 - - TRBV28 TGTGCCAGCAGTTGGCAGGGAAGGACTGAAGCTTTCTTT CASSWQGRTEAFF
TRBJ2-7 - TRBD1 TRBV29-1 TGCAGCGTTGAAGACAGGGACAGGGGGCCCTACGAGCAGTACTTC CSVEDRDRGPYEQYF
TRBJ2-2 - TRBD2 TRBV6-6 TGTGCCAGCAACCGGGGACTAGCGGGAGGGGCCGGGGAGCTGTTTTTT CASNRGLAGGAGELFF
TRBJ2-1 - - TRBV29-1 TGCAGCGTTGACGTTACGGGAACCTACAATGAGCAGTTCTTC CSVDVTGTYNEQFF
TRBJ1-4 - TRBD1 TRBV6-1 TGTGCCAGCAGTGAGGACAGGGGGAATGAAAAACTGTTTTTT CASSEDRGNEKLFF
TRBJ1-1 - - TRBV28 TGTGCCAGTCTTTTGGGGGGCTGGGGGGTGAACACTGAAGCTTTCTTT CASLLGGWGVNTEAFF
TRBJ2-3 once - TRBV7-3 TGTGCCAGCAGCTTCGAACCCGGGATAGGCACAGATACGCAGTATTTT CASSFEPGIGTDTQYF
TRBJ1-1 - - TRBV27 TGTGCCAGCAGTTTATCGGGGATACGGGTGAACACTGAAGCTTTCTTT CASSLSGIRVNTEAFF
TRBJ2-2 - - TRBV10-1 TGCGCCAGCAGTGAGTCAGGCGGGACCGGGGAGCTGTTTTTT CASSESGGTGELFF
TRBJ2-5 - TRBD1 TRBV7-9 TGTGCCAGCAGCTCCCGGACAGGGGGAGAGACCCAGTACTTC CASSSRTGGETQYF
TRBJ2-7 few - TRBV28 TGTGCCACACACACACCTTCGGGGTCCTTCTTC CATHTPSGSFF
TRBJ1-2 - TRBD1 TRBV7-3 TGTGCCAGCAGCCCAAATACAGGGGGAGGCTACACCTTC CASSPNTGGGYTF
TRBJ1-4 - TRBD1 TRBV19 TGTGCCAGCTGTCCGGCAGGGGGCTCCGGGACTAATGAAAAACTGTTTTTT CASCPAGGSGTNEKLFF
TRBJ1-5 - TRBD1 TRBV5-6 TGTGCCAGCAGCTTAGGGGGAGGGGGCGGTCAGCCCCAGCATTTT CASSLGGGGGQPQHF
TRBJ1-1 - - TRBV28 TGTGCCAGCAGTTTATGGGGGCGCTCGGCAGCTTTCTTT CASSLWGRSAAFF
TRBJ1-2 - TRBD1 TRBV29-1 TGCAGCGTTGGGCAGGGGGGAGGCTACACCTTC CSVGQGGGYTF
TRBJ2-7 - - TRBV28 TGTGCCAGCAGTACTACCTACGAGCAGTACTTC CASSTTYEQYF
TRBJ2-7 - - TRBV28 TGTGCCAGCAGTTTAAAAGGCGGCTTCGGCGGGATGACCTACGAGCAGTACTTC CASSLKGGFGGMTYEQYF
TRBJ1-1 - - TRBV4-2 TGTGCCAGCAGCCAAGGCCTTATGAACACTGAAGCTTTCTTT CASSQGLMNTEAFF
TRBJ2-6 - - TRBV6-4 TGTGCCAGCAGTGACTCGCCGGGTTCTGGGGCCAACGTCCTGACTTTC CASSDSPGSGANVLTF
TRBJ1-1 - - TRBV2 TGTGCCAGCAGTTTGAAATGGGGAGCTTTCTTT CASSLKWGAFF
TRBJ2-7 - - TRBV18 TGTGCCAGCTCACCAACACAACCCTTCTCCTACGAGCAGTACTTC CASSPTQPFSYEQYF
TRBJ1-5 - - TRBV9 TGTGCCAGCAGCGTAGGTGGGCCAAATCAGCCCCAGCATTTT CASSVGGPNQPQHF
TRBJ1-5 - - TRBV7-2 TGTGCCAGCAGCCAAGGGGTGGAGCAGCCCCAGCATTTT CASSQGVEQPQHF
TRBJ1-2 - - TRBV28 TGTGCCAGCAGCCACCATGGGACGCGCGTGAACTATGGCTACACCTTC CASSHHGTRVNYGYTF
TRBJ1-1 large - TRBV7-2 TGTGCCAGCAGCCAAGAGGGCCTGAACACTGAAGCTTTCTTT CASSQEGLNTEAFF
TRBJ1-4 - - TRBV29-1 TGCAGCGTTGCGAAGTCCAAGGATGAAAAACTGTTTTTT CSVAKSKDEKLFF
TRBJ1-6 - - TRBV9 TGTGCCAGCAGCGTAGCGGGCCAGGGCTATAATTCACCCCTCCACTTT CASSVAGQGYNSPLHF
TRBJ2-6 - - TRBV2 TGTGCCAGCAGAAGGGGCGGTGTATCTGGGGCCAACGTCCTGACTTTC CASRRGGVSGANVLTF
TRBJ1-6 few - TRBV7-3 TGTGCCAGCAGCTTATGGGGAGCAGATTCACCCCTCCACTTT CASSLWGADSPLHF
TRBJ1-4 few - TRBV30 TGTGCCTGGACCCAAAGGCTGGGTGAAAAACTGTTTTTT CAWTQRLGEKLFF
TRBJ2-5 - TRBD2 TRBV11-2 TGTGCCAGCAGCCCCCGGGGGGGACGGATCCAAGAGACCCAGTACTTC CASSPRGGRIQETQYF
TRBJ1-1 - - TRBV5-6 TGTGCCAGCAGCTTGGACAGGGTTCGGAACACTGAAGCTTTCTTT CASSLDRVRNTEAFF
TRBJ2-5 - TRBD2 TRBV11-1 TGTGCCACTAGCGGAGAGACCCAGTACTTC CATSGETQYF
TRBJ2-3 - - TRBV2 TGTGCCAGCAGTGGGAGAGGTTTGAGCGCTAGCACAGATACGCAGTATTTT CASSGRGLSASTDTQYF
TRBJ1-5 - - TRBV6-1 TGTGCCAGCGTGGTGCAGTTGAATCAGCCCCAGCATTTT CASVVQLNQPQHF
TRBJ2-1 - TRBD2 TRBV19 TGTGCCAGTACCACCACCTACGGGGGGATCGGCGATGAGCAGTTCTTC CASTTTYGGIGDEQFF
TRBJ2-1 - TRBD2 TRBV28 TGTGCCATCAAGACTAGCGGGAGGGGCAGGGATGAGCAGTTCTTC CAIKTSGRGRDEQFF
TRBJ2-2 - - TRBV7-2 TGTGCCAGCAGCTGGAGGGGGGGAGACACCGGGGAGCTGTTTTTT CASSWRGGDTGELFF
TRBJ2-2 - TRBD2 TRBV4-1 TGCGCCAGCAGCCAAGGACGGTCGGGACTAGCAGCCCAGACCGGGGAGCTGTTTTTT CASSQGRSGLAAQTGELFF
TRBJ2-5 once TRBD2 TRBV15 TGTGCCACCAGCAGAGAAAGGGGACGGGAGGAGGGGGAGACCCAGTACTTC CATSRERGREEGETQYF
TRBJ2-7 - TRBD1 TRBV7-2 TGTGCCAGCAGCTTGACAGGGGGCATCTACGAGCAGTACTTC CASSLTGGIYEQYF
TRBJ2-2 - - TRBV7-2 TGTGCCAGCAGCTCCACAGGCCCCTACCCCGCCGGGGAGCTGTTTTTT CASSSTGPYPAGELFF
TRBJ1-1 once TRBD1 TRBV30 TGTGCCTGGACAGGGGGGTGGGCTGAAGCTTTCTTT CAWTGGWAEAFF
TRBJ2-7 - TRBD1 TRBV7-6 TGTGCCAGCAGCTCTCCAACAGGGGGAGTCTACGAGCAGTACTTC CASSSPTGGVYEQYF
TRBJ1-6 - - TRBV18 TGTGCCAGCTCACCGGGGGGCGCGGGTAATTCACCCCTCCACTTT CASSPGGAGNSPLHF
TRBJ2-3 - - TRBV5-1 TGCGCCAGCAGCTTCGGCCAGGACACAGATACGCAGTATTTT CASSFGQDTDTQYF